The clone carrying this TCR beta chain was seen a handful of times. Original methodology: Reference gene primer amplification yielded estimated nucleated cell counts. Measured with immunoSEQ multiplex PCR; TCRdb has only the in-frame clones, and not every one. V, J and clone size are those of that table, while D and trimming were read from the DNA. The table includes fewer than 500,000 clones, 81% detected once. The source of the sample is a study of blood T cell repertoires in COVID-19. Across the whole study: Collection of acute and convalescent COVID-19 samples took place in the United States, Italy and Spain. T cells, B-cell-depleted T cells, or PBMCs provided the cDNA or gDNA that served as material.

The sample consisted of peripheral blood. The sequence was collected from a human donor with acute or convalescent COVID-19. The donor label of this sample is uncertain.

Here the CDR3 DNA reads TGTGCCAGCTCATTCCGACAGGGGATGAACACTGAAGCTTTCTTT. Encoded protein: CASSFRQGMNTEAFF. The rearrangement links TRBV6-5 to TRBJ1-1; TRBD1 agrees at 8 bases. The V and J ends lost 8 bases and 0 bases, in that order; junction bases with no gene match: 8. The germline V gene encodes CDR1 MNHEY and CDR2 SVGAGI. There are 15 residues in the CDR3.